This is a list of T cell receptor beta chains from one sample in a study of blood T cell repertoires in COVID-19. Data came from immunoSEQ multiplex PCR; TCRdb stores just in-frame clones and leaves some out. The data contain nearly 200,000 clones, about 82% of them singletons. Input material: peripheral blood. These receptors all come from a man in his fifties or sixties with COVID-19, enrolled during active disease. Each CDR3 is given with its conserved first and last residue. Fields, in order: clone size, J gene, D gene, V gene, CDR3 DNA, CDR3 protein. A D gene is named only where the DNA matches it firmly. The listing skips clone size in some rows; elsewhere it reads once, few, many or a size class.

few,TRBJ2-7,TRBD2,TRBV3-1/TRBV3-2,TGTGCCAGCAGCCTGACTAGCGGGAGTCTCGACGAGCAGTACTTC,CASSLTSGSLDEQYF
.,TRBJ1-3,.,TRBV27,TGTGCCAGCAAGGAGGGAATATCCTCTGGAAACACCATATATTTT,CASKEGISSGNTIYF
once,TRBJ1-3,TRBD1,TRBV5-1,TGCGCCAGCAGCTTGGGTTCCCGACTGGGACAGATCTCTGGAAACACCATATATTTT,CASSLGSRLGQISGNTIYF
.,TRBJ1-2,.,TRBV28,TGTGCCAGCAGCCCCGGGGAGTATAGAAGCTACACCTTC,CASSPGEYRSYTF
.,TRBJ1-1,TRBD1,TRBV7-2,TGTGCCAGCAGCTTAAAACAGGGGAGCACTGAAGCTTTCTTT,CASSLKQGSTEAFF
.,TRBJ2-2,.,TRBV30,TGTGCCTGGAGTGCGGTCGCCGGGGAGCTGTTTTTT,CAWSAVAGELFF
.,TRBJ2-1,TRBD1,TRBV18,TGTGCCAGCTCACCAGAGGCAGGGGGCTATGAGCAGTTCTTC,CASSPEAGGYEQFF
.,TRBJ1-1,.,TRBV10-3,TGTGCCATCAGTGCTCGAAACCGTGGGAGCGCGGCTTTCTTT,CAISARNRGSAAFF
.,TRBJ1-2,.,TRBV7-9,TGTGCCAGCAGCCGTGACACTCAAACGGGCTACACCTTC,CASSRDTQTGYTF
.,TRBJ1-1,.,TRBV6-1,TGTGCCAGCAGTGAAATCACGGGGATGAACACTGAAGCTTTCTTT,CASSEITGMNTEAFF
.,TRBJ2-5,TRBD1,TRBV7-2,TGTGCCAGCAGCCTCCCAGGGGGCTGGGAGACCCAGTACTTC,CASSLPGGWETQYF